The 8 T cell receptor beta chains reported below all come from one sample, sequenced in a study of shared clonotypes between healthy human individuals. The assay was immunoSEQ multiplex PCR, and TCRdb's table has in-frame clones only and misses some. The sample has 650,000 to 750,000 clones; 72% are singletons. The sequenced sample consisted of memory CD4+ T cells sorted from blood. Subset here: CD45RA-negative fraction. The receptors derive from a woman under 40 in good health.

The DNA for the CDR3 is TGTGCCAGCACCTACCGGGGTAGGACTGAGTCCTACGAGCAGTACTTC. Translation gives CASTYRGRTESYEQYF. This chain uses TRBV11-2 with TRBJ2-7; possibly TRBD2 for D (5 bases). Germline V lookup: CDR1 SGHAT, CDR2 FQNNGV. The CDR3 runs to 16 residues. The V and J ends lost 7 bases and 1 base respectively, with 20 bases between them.

As for this clone: The junction shows a germline mismatch at one end, possibly a read error. The gene calls are TRBV6-5 and TRBJ2-7; 7 nucleotides match TRBD1. This CDR3 contains 12 residues. Germline V gene lookup returns CDR1 MNHEY and CDR2 SVGAGI. The CDR3 DNA reads as TGTGCCAGCAGTCCGCGGACAGGCTTTCCCTCATTC. Translating gives CASSPRTGFPSF.

This clone was recorded a few times. This chain connects TRBV5-1 to TRBJ2-7; tentative D call: TRBD2 (5 bases). With 2 bases removed from V and 5 bases from J, the gap between germline ends came to 17 bases. This CDR3 spans 15 amino acids. Germline CDR1 is SGHRS and CDR2 is YFSETQ. The CDR3 loop is CASSFDGPGFNEQYF. DNA of the CDR3: TGCGCCAGCAGCTTTGACGGGCCGGGGTTCAACGAGCAGTACTTC.

The rearrangement uses TRBV7-2 and TRBJ1-5; TRBD1 matches 8 bases. CDR1 is SGHTA and CDR2 is FQGNSA in the germline V gene. This CDR3 is built from 15 residues. V lost 5 bases and J lost 4; bases outside the gene matches: 7. The CDR3 DNA sequence: TGTGCCAGCAGCACTAGACAGGGGCCGAATCAGCCCCAGCATTTT. Amino acids: CASSTRQGPNQPQHF. Full variable domain (outside the CDR3, taken from reference TRBV7-2 and TRBJ1-5): GAGVSQSPSNKVTEKGKDVELRCDPISGHTALYWYRQSLGQGLEFLIYFQGNSAPDKSGLPSDRFSAERTGGSVSTLTIQRTQQEDSAVYLCASSTRQGPNQPQHFGDGTRLSIL.

This chain links TRBV5-1 with TRBJ2-1, with TRBD1 identical over 7 bases. The germline CDR1 and CDR2 sequences are SGHRS and YFSETQ. V trimming: 4 bases; J trimming: 9 bases; junction bases outside the gene matches: 7. CDR3 length: 13 amino acids. CDR3 region: CASSTGQAAEQFF. CDR3 bases: TGCGCCAGCAGCACCGGACAGGCCGCTGAGCAGTTCTTC.

V is TRBV19 and J is TRBJ2-1; 12 bases line up with TRBD2. V gave up 5 bases and J gave up 8 bases; unmatched junction bases: 10. The CDR3 is made up of 16 amino acids. CDR1 is LNHDA, CDR2 SQIVND, per germline (reference sequence). The CDR3 sequence: CASSPRLAGEAHEQFF. Written as DNA, the CDR3 is TGTGCCAGTAGTCCACGACTAGCGGGAGAGGCCCATGAGCAGTTCTTC.

The rearrangement uses TRBV6-1 and TRBJ1-2; D is ambiguous. Germline V gene lookup returns CDR1 MNHNS and CDR2 SASEGT. The CDR3 runs 15 residues. V was clipped by 1 base and J by 4 bases, with 13 bases between them. CDR3 in amino acids: CASSEGTLRIYGYTF. The DNA of the CDR3 is TGTGCCAGCAGTGAAGGGACCCTCAGAATCTATGGCTACACCTTC.

The J gene is TRBJ1-1, the V gene TRBV10-3, with D tentatively TRBD1 (5 bases). Trimming took off 7 bases at V and 6 bases at J, with 18 bases between the two ends. The CDR3 is 14 residues long. Germline V gene sequence: CDR1 ENHRY, CDR2 SYGVKD. CDR3 protein: CAIKGQGVSAEAFF. The CDR3 region has the DNA TGTGCCATCAAAGGGCAAGGGGTTTCCGCTGAAGCTTTCTTT.